This T cell receptor beta chain came from a study of control samples from healthy donors and cancer patients. Germline V gene sequence: CDR1 KGHSH, CDR2 LQKENI. The CDR3 contains 14 residues. V shed 8 bases and J shed 1 base, with 12 bases lying between them. Clones were sequenced by immunoSEQ multiplex PCR, and TCRdb holds only the in-frame ones, with some missing. Among around 130,000 clones, roughly 86% were seen once, and the ten largest hold about 7.9%. The sample consisted of PBMCs. The TCR sequence derives from a man in his fifties or sixties with head and neck cancer. The chain recombines TRBV18 with TRBJ1-3; TRBD1 might be the D (6 bases). The CDR3 coding sequence is TGTGCCAGCCGTAACGGGACATCTGGAAACACCATATATTTT. Its translation: CASRNGTSGNTIYF.